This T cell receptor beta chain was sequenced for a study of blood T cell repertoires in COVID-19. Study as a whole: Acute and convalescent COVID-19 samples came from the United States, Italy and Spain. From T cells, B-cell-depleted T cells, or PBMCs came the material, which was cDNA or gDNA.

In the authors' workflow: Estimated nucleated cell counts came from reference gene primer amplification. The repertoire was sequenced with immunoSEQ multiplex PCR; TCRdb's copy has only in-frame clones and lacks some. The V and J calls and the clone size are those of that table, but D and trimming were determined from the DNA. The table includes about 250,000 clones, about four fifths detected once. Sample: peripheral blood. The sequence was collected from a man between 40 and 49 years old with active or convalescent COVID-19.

CDR3 sequence (DNA): TGTGCCAGCAGCTTAGACCTACTAGCGGGCACCTTAAGCTCCTACAATGAGCAGTTCTTC. As protein: CASSLDLLAGTLSSYNEQFF. The chain links TRBV11-2 to TRBJ2-1; TRBD2 matches at 9 bases. From germline, CDR1 is SGHAT and CDR2 FQNNGV. J was trimmed by 0 bases and V by 0 bases; bases with no gene match: 12. This CDR3 spans 20 amino acids.